This T cell receptor (beta chain) was captured in a study of chemoradiotherapy in HPV16-positive cancers. Sequenced by immunoSEQ multiplex PCR; TCRdb stores in-frame clones only, minus some. Altogether roughly 17,000 clones are present, roughly 90% being singletons, with the ten largest covering less than 15%. The CDR3 runs 13 residues. The germline V gene encodes CDR1 GTSNPN and CDR2 SVGIG (reference sequence). The V end lost 4 bases, the J end lost 6 bases, and 14 bases lay between the germline ends. This chain uses TRBV30 with TRBJ2-3; D may correspond to TRBD1 or TRBD2 (6 bases each). Sequenced here: blood, sampled from a patient who underwent chemoradiotherapy. The source of this sequence is a human donor with HPV-associated anogenital cancer. CDR3 protein: CAWNGGRADTQYF. The CDR3 nucleotides read TGTGCCTGGAACGGGGGCAGGGCGGATACGCAGTATTTT. Supplemented by reference TRBV30 and TRBJ2-3, the full variable domain reads SQTIHQWPATLVQPVGSPLSLECTVEGTSNPNLYWYRQAAGRGLQLLFYSVGIGQISSEVPQNLSASRPQDRQFILSSKKLLLSDSGFYLCAWNGGRADTQYFGPGTRLTVL.